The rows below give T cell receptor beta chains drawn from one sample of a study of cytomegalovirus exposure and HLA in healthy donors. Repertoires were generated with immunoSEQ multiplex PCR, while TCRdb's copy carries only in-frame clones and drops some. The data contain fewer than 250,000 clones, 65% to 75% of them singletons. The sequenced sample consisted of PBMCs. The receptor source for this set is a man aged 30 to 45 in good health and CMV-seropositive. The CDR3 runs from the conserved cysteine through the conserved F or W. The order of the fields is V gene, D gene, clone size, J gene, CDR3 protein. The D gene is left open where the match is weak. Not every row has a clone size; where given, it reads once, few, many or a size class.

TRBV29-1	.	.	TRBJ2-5	CSVTGGVGQETQYF
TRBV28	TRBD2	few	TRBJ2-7	CASTGGVASGSREQYF
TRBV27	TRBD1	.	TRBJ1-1	CASSLYSRTGLGVKVFF
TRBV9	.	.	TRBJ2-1	CASSVGQRNNEQFF
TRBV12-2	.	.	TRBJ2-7	CASRLGLAGDRYEQYF
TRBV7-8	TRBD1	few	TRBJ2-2	CASSDRGRDGELFF
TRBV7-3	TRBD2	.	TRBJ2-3	CASSRTSNVADTQYF
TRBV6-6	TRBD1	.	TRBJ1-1	CASSYTGGSDTEAFF
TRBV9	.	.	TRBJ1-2	CASSVAPGGDYGYTF
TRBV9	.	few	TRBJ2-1	CASARDYNEQFF